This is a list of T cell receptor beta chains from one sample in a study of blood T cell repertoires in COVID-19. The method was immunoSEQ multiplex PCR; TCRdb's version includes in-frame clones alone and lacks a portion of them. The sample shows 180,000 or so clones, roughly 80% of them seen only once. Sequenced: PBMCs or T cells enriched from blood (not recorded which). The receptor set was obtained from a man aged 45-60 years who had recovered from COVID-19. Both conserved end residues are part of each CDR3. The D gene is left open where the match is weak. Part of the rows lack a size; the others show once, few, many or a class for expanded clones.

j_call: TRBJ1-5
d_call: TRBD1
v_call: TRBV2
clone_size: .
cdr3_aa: CASSEKTGGNQPQHF
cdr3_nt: TGTGCCAGCAGTGAAAAGACAGGGGGCAATCAGCCCCAGCATTTT

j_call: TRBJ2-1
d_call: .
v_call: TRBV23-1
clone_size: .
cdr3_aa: CASSQSKSGCGEQFF
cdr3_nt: TGCGCCAGCAGTCAATCTAAGAGCGGCTGCGGGGAGCAGTTCTTC

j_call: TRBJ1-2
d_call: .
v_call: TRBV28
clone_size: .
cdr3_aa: CASSLRVDGYTF
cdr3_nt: TGTGCCAGCAGTTTAAGAGTGGATGGCTACACCTTC

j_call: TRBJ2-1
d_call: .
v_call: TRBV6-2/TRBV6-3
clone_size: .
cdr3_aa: CASSRGGADGNEQFF
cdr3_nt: TGTGCCAGCAGCCGGGGCGGGGCGGATGGCAATGAGCAGTTCTTC

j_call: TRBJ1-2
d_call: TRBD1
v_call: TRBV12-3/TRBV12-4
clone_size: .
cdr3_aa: CASSHRGDYGYTF
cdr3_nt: TGTGCCAGCAGCCACAGGGGAGACTATGGCTACACCTTC

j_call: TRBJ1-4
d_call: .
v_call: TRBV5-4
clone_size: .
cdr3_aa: CASAGPNEKLFF
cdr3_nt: TGTGCCAGCGCGGGACCCAATGAAAAACTGTTTTTT

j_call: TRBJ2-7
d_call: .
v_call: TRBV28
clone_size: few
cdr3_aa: CASRSDRLSREQYF
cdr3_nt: TGTGCCAGCAGAAGCGACAGGTTATCGCGCGAGCAGTACTTC

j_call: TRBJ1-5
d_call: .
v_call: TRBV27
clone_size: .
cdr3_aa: CASSLAGVNQPQHF
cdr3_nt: TGTGCCAGCAGTTTAGCAGGGGTCAATCAGCCCCAGCATTTT

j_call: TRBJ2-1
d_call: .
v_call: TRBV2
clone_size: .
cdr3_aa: CASSEAGSYNEQFF
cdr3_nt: TGTGCCAGCAGTGAGGCGGGCTCCTACAATGAGCAGTTCTTC

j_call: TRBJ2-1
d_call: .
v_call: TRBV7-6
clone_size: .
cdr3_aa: CASSLQLEGGLFHEQFF
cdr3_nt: TGTGCCAGCAGCTTACAGTTGGAGGGGGGGTTATTCCATGAGCAGTTCTTC

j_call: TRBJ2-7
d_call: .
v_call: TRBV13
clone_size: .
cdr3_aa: CASSLGSDEQYF
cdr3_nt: TGTGCCAGCAGCTTAGGCTCTGACGAGCAGTACTTC

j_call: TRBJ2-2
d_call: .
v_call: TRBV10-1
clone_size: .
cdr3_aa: CASSEGSGPNTGELFF
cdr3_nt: TGCGCCAGCAGTGAGGGTAGTGGGCCGAACACCGGGGAGCTGTTTTTT

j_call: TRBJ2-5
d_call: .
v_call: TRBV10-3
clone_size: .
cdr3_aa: CASAPQGEVTQYF
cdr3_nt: TGTGCTTCAGCCCCACAGGGTGAAGTGACCCAGTACTTC

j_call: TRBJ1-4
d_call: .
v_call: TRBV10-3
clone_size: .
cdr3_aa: CASAGVENEKLFF
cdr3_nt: TGTGCCTCCGCCGGGGTTGAGAATGAAAAACTGTTTTTT

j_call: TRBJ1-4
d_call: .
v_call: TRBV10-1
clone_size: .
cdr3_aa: CASSESGREGEKLFF
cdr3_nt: TGCGCCAGCAGTGAGTCCGGCAGGGAGGGTGAAAAACTGTTTTTT

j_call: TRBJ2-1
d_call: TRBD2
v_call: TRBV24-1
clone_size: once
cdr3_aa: CATSDGTTTSGVYNEQFF
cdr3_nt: TGTGCCACCAGTGATGGGACAACTACTAGCGGGGTCTACAATGAGCAGTTCTTC

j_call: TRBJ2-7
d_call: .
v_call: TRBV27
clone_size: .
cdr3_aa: CASSEQGPYEQYF
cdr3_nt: TGTGCCAGCAGCGAACAGGGCCCCTACGAGCAGTACTTC

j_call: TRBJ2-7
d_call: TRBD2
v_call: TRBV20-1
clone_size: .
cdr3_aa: CSASTGLVNEQYF
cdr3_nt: TGCAGTGCTAGTACGGGACTAGTCAACGAGCAGTACTTC